These T cell receptor beta chains were read from a single sample in a study of glioma-infiltrating T cells. TCRdb re-called the multiplex PCR reads with MiXCR, one entry per CDR3 protein. Of approximately 190,000 distinct CDR3 sequences in the sample, about 32% were seen once. The sample comprised glioma tissue, nonneoplastic brain tissue, or PBMCs (not recorded which). All receptors derive from a human donor with low-grade glioma or glioblastoma, undergoing nonglioma brain surgery, or in good health (not recorded which). Each CDR3 is given with its conserved first and last residue. The D gene is left open where the match is weak. Clone size, where shown, is once, few, many, or a class for clones that have expanded.

V,J,size,D,DNA,CDR3
TRBV4-1,TRBJ1-1,NA,TRBD1,TGCGCCAGCAGCCAAGAGACAGGGGGTTATTCTGAAGCTTTCTTT,CASSQETGGYSEAFF
TRBV5-5,TRBJ2-1,NA,TRBD1,TGTGCCAGCAGCCCGAGTCCGACAGGGGCCTACAATGAGCAGTTCTTC,CASSPSPTGAYNEQFF
TRBV20-1,TRBJ1-2,many,NA,TGCAGTGCAAAGGGCAGGGGCAACTATGGCTACACCTTC,CSAKGRGNYGYTF
TRBV28,TRBJ2-3,many,NA,TGTGCCAGCAGTTCAGAACAGAAAACAGATACGCAGTATTTT,CASSSEQKTDTQYF
TRBV4-1,TRBJ2-1,many,NA,TGCGCCAGCAGCCAAGATTGGGGACGTGAGAATGAGCAGTTCTTC,CASSQDWGRENEQFF
TRBV6-2/TRBV6-3,TRBJ2-5,many,TRBD1,TGTGCCAGCAGTCAACCCCCCCTTGGGACAGGGGTCCCCCAAGAGACCCAGTACTTC,CASSQPPLGTGVPQETQYF
TRBV5-1,TRBJ2-5,NA,TRBD2,TGCGCCAGCAGCTTTACGGGAGGGTACCAAGAGACCCAGTACTTC,CASSFTGGYQETQYF
TRBV7-6,TRBJ2-7,NA,TRBD2,TGTGCCAGCAGCCGGACTAGCGGGCCTTCCTACGAGCAGTACTTC,CASSRTSGPSYEQYF
TRBV27,TRBJ2-1,NA,NA,TGTGCCAGCAGTTTATTATCGGAGCTCTACAATGAGCAGTTCTTC,CASSLLSELYNEQFF
TRBV15,TRBJ2-5,many,NA,TGTGCCACCAGCAGAGATGGAATCCGAGTGGAGACCCAGTACTTC,CATSRDGIRVETQYF
TRBV20-1,TRBJ1-1,many,TRBD1,TGCAGTGCTAGAGAGGAGGGACAGGGCGAAAGCACTGAAGCTTTCTTT,CSAREEGQGESTEAFF
TRBV4-1,TRBJ2-1,many,TRBD1,TGCGCCAGCAGCCAAGATGTGACAGGGTTCGGTGAGCAGTTCTTC,CASSQDVTGFGEQFF
TRBV5-1,TRBJ2-7,NA,NA,TGCGCCAGCAGCTTGGACAGGTACAATGAGCAGTACTTC,CASSLDRYNEQYF